Described below is a single T cell receptor (beta chain) sequence and its context. The antigen is undetermined. CDR1 and CDR2 (germline): SEHNR, FQNEAQ (reference sequence). This CDR3 is built from 14 residues. V was clipped by 8 bases and J by 5 bases; unmatched bases: 11. Researchers ran the PCR with 60 Vbeta and 13 Jbeta primers. This table comes from immunoSEQ multiplex PCR, and its TCRdb copy is limited to in-frame clones, with some not included. Of approximately 110,000 clones in the sample, 74% were seen once. This sample stems from a study of cytomegalovirus exposure and HLA in healthy donors. Study-wide points: No immune exposure information besides CMV serostatus was available.

This clonotype was sampled from a man aged 50 or older in good health and CMV-seropositive. The rearrangement links TRBV7-9 to TRBJ2-5, with 7 bases lining up with TRBD1. The sequencing sample was made of PBMCs. Here the CDR3 reads CASAEGTDGETQYF. CDR3 nucleotides: TGTGCCAGCGCCGAAGGGACAGATGGGGAGACCCAGTACTTC. Based on the CDR3 plus reference TRBV7-9 and TRBJ2-5, the full variable domain is DTGVSQNPRHKITKRGQNVTFRCDPISEHNRLYWYRQTLGQGPEFLTYFQNEAQLEKSRLLSDRFSAERPKGSFSTLEIQRTEQGDSAMYLCASAEGTDGETQYFGPGTRLLVL.